The 15 T cell receptor beta chains below all came from one sample that was sequenced in a study of shared clonotypes between healthy human individuals. The method was immunoSEQ multiplex PCR; TCRdb's version includes in-frame clones alone and lacks a portion of them. The sample comprises 500,000 to 650,000 clones, roughly 72% of which are singletons, and approximately 12% rests with the top ten. Source material: PBMCs. These receptors all come from a woman aged 40 to 50 in good health. Some clones in this sample may be carry-over from other donors' samples.

About this clone: Other DNA sequences of this sample code for an identical CDR3. The chain combines TRBV10-3 with TRBJ2-5; tentative D call: TRBD1 (6 bases). V lost 0 bases, J lost 0 bases, and 8 bases lay in between. Per the germline V gene, CDR1 is ENHRY and CDR2 is SYGVKD. CDR3 length: 15 amino acids. For the CDR3, the DNA is TGTGCCATCAGTGAGTCGACAGGTTACCAAGAGACCCAGTACTTC. Its protein product is CAISESTGYQETQYF.

J is TRBJ2-5 and V is TRBV7-2, with D uncertain. The CDR3 consists of 13 residues. V gave up 1 base and J gave up 2 bases, with 5 bases separating them. CDR1 is SGHTA and CDR2 is FQGNSA in the germline V gene. CDR3 bases: TGTGCCAGCAGCTTAGTAAATCAAGAGACCCAGTACTTC. The encoded protein is CASSLVNQETQYF.

The chain employs TRBV9 and TRBJ2-1; the match to TRBD2 covers 7 bases. This CDR3 comprises 14 residues. V lost 4 bases, J lost 2 bases, and 3 bases stayed unmatched. The germline V gene has CDR1 SGDLS and CDR2 YYNGEE. As DNA, the CDR3 is TGTGCCAGCAGCTTCACTAGCGCCTACAATGAGCAGTTCTTC. Translating gives CASSFTSAYNEQFF.

The V call is TRBV2, the J call TRBJ1-2; D may be TRBD1 (5 bases). The germline gives CDR1 SNHLY, CDR2 FYNNEI. This CDR3 region has 15 residues. The V gene lost 5 bases and the J gene lost 2 bases, with 15 bases spanning the gap. The CDR3 nucleotides are TGTGCCAGCAGTCCTAATGCGGGACTCAACTATGGCTACACCTTC. It is translated as CASSPNAGLNYGYTF. Based on the CDR3 plus reference TRBV2 and TRBJ1-2, the full variable domain is EPEVTQTPSHQVTQMGQEVILRCVPISNHLYFYWYRQILGQKVEFLVSFYNNEISEKSEIFDDQFSVERPDGSNFTLKIRSTKLEDSAMYFCASSPNAGLNYGYTFGSGTRLTVV.

This rearrangement joins TRBV4-2 to TRBJ2-2, with 10 nucleotides matching TRBD2. Germline values: CDR1 LGHNA, CDR2 YNFKEQ. This CDR3 has 16 amino acids. Trimming at V came to 4 bases and at J to 6 bases, leaving 8 bases not matched to a gene. CDR3 in DNA: TGTGCCAGCAGCCCCGGAGCGGGAGGGCTCCCCGGGGAGCTGTTTTTT. This encodes CASSPGAGGLPGELFF.

The chain recombines TRBV6-5 with TRBJ2-7; D not resolved. CDR1 and CDR2 (germline): MNHEY, SVGAGI. The CDR3 sequence is 14 residues long. Trimming pared 7 bases from V and 2 bases from J, leaving 15 bases between. The DNA of the CDR3 is TGTGCCAGCAAGTGGAAGCGCCTCGCCTACGAGCAGTACTTC. This sequence encodes CASKWKRLAYEQYF.

V is TRBV21-1 and J is TRBJ2-2; the table's D gene call, TRBD2, was not cross checked with the DNA. TRBV21-1 is a pseudogene locus. The CDR3 covers 12 residues. The CDR3 protein is CASGRGTGELFF. The DNA for the CDR3 is TGTGCCAGCGGGAGAGGTACCGGGGAGCTGTTTTTT.

V and J are TRBV4-2 and TRBJ2-1; 8 bases agree with TRBD2. The germline V gene encodes CDR1 LGHNA and CDR2 YNFKEQ. V was pared by 4 bases and J by 0 bases, with 8 bases of the junction left unmatched. The CDR3 sequence is 17 residues long. CDR3 loop: CASSRTVAGSSYNEQFF. CDR3 nucleotides: TGTGCCAGCAGCCGAACGGTAGCGGGGAGCTCCTACAATGAGCAGTTCTTC.

The rearrangement joins TRBV5-1 to TRBJ2-1, with D tentatively TRBD2 (6 bases). The CDR3 covers 14 residues. Per the germline V gene, CDR1 is SGHRS and CDR2 is YFSETQ. V was trimmed by 8 bases and J by 8 bases, leaving 20 bases between them. The CDR3 region is CASTPRGGRDEQFF. The CDR3 bases are TGCGCCAGTACCCCCCGTGGAGGGCGCGATGAGCAGTTCTTC.

The chain combines TRBV11-2 with TRBJ2-3; TRBD2 aligns across 9 bases. The V and J ends lost 1 base and 2 bases, in that order; junction bases with no gene match: 4. Germline-derived CDR1 and CDR2 are SGHAT and FQNNGV. This CDR3 contains 16 residues. The CDR3 sequence: CASSLGASGNTDTQYF. The CDR3 region has the DNA TGTGCCAGCAGCTTAGGGGCTAGCGGGAACACAGATACGCAGTATTTT.

This clone was counted a few times. This chain links TRBV9 with TRBJ2-5, with D maybe TRBD1 (5 bases). Germline CDR1 reads SGDLS; CDR2 reads YYNGEE. This CDR3 is built from 15 residues. V lost 6 bases and J 5 bases, leaving 20 bases between the germline ends. The CDR3 loop is CASNKIGEERETQYF. The CDR3 bases are TGTGCCAGCAATAAAATAGGGGAAGAAAGGGAGACCCAGTACTTC.

Note on this clone: This is likely an artifact of a read error, given a far larger clone one base away. The rearrangement uses TRBV2 and TRBJ1-5; the D is unclear. Trimming took off 1 base at V and 4 bases at J, with 5 bases between the two ends. The CDR3 length is 13 residues. Germline CDR1 is SNHLY and CDR2 is FYNNEI. This chain's CDR3 is CASSEDANQPQHF. The CDR3 region has the DNA TGTGCCAGCAGTGAAGACGCTAATCAGCCCCAGCATTTT.

The chain is built from TRBV5-8 and TRBJ2-7; 9 bases line up with TRBD2. V trimming: 3 bases; J trimming: 3 bases; junction bases outside the gene matches: 4. Germline lookup yields CDR1 SGHTS and CDR2 YDEGEE. CDR3 length equals 14 residues. This CDR3 reads CASSSRLAVYEQYF. In nucleotides, the CDR3 is TGTGCCAGCAGCTCACGACTAGCGGTCTACGAGCAGTACTTC.

In regard to this clone: It may be a read error: a sequence one base away is much more abundant. Other DNA sequences in the sample encode the same CDR3. The chain carries TRBV28 and TRBJ2-3; D call uncertain. The CDR3 spans 12 residues. The germline V gene encodes CDR1 MDHEN and CDR2 SYDVKM. The CDR3 reads CASRFSTDTQYF. The CDR3 DNA is TGTGCCAGCAGGTTTAGCACGGATACGCAGTATTTT.

This clone was seen just once. The chain combines TRBV28 with TRBJ1-2; 7 nucleotides match TRBD1. The junction had 8 bases not matched to a gene; V was cut back by 10 bases and J by 3 bases. The germline V gene encodes CDR1 MDHEN and CDR2 SYDVKM. The CDR3 runs 13 residues. The CDR3 reads CATNDRADYGYTF. In nucleotides, the CDR3 is TGTGCCACCAATGACAGGGCGGACTATGGCTACACCTTC.